Shown below are 24 T cell receptor beta chains from a single sample sequenced in a study of T cells in Graves' hyperthyroidism and ophthalmopathy (dated by TCRdb to the late 2010s). The library was generated by multiplex PCR. The sequencer was an Illumina HiSeq 2000. TCR beta CDR3 regions were amplified from RNA transcripts. The first round of RT-PCR for the TCR CDR3 was performed with the HTBI primer set and the Qiagen OneStep RT-PCR kit. The raw public data were reprocessed by TCRdb itself: fastp quality trimming at Q25, MiXCR clonotype calling, in-frame beta chains only. Here each entry gathers all rows of one CDR3 protein and keeps the most common genes and DNA. The sample has about 160,000 distinct CDR3 sequences on record, around 8.9% of them singletons. About 20% of the sample belongs to the ten largest clones. The sample was blood. Receptors originate from a woman younger than 35 with Graves' hyperthyroidism that later progressed to Graves' ophthalmopathy.

This clonotype was seen a few times. This chain uses TRBV11-2 with TRBJ1-4; 8 bases line up with TRBD1. The CDR3 is 16 amino acids. V trimming: 4 bases; J trimming: 8 bases; junction bases outside the gene matches: 12. Germline values: CDR1 SGHAT, CDR2 FQNNGV. CDR3 bases: TGTGCCAGCAGCTCTCACAGGGGGGCCCTGGGGGAAAAACTGTTTTTT. Its protein is CASSSHRGALGEKLFF.

The sample holds many counts of this clonotype. The rearrangement joins TRBV2 to TRBJ2-3; the D gene is possibly TRBD1 (5 bases). Deletions cut 5 bases from V and 0 bases from J, with 12 bases between. The CDR3 length is 15 residues. CDR1 and CDR2 from the germline V gene are SNHLY and FYNNEI. The CDR3 DNA sequence: TGTGCCAGCAGTCAGAGACAGACAAGCACAGATACGCAGTATTTT. This gives the protein CASSQRQTSTDTQYF.

The J gene is TRBJ1-2, the V gene TRBV6-2 or TRBV6-3, with unresolved D. The CDR3 covers 15 residues. V shed 8 bases and J shed 3 bases, with 19 bases lying between them. Germline CDR1 is MNHEY and CDR2 is SVGEGT. The CDR3 reads CASAEPESLYYGYTF. The CDR3 DNA sequence: TGTGCCAGCGCGGAACCTGAATCCCTCTACTATGGCTACACCTTC.

This clonotype was seen repeatedly, ten times or more. V is TRBV7-7 and J is TRBJ2-2; 8 nucleotides align to TRBD2. Germline CDR1 reads SSHAT; CDR2 reads FNYEAQ (reference sequence). There are 18 residues in the CDR3. The ends lost 5 bases at V and 6 bases at J; junction bases unmatched: 17. The CDR3 region has the DNA TGTGCCAGCAGCCGAATTTATTCCGGGACTAGGGGGGCCGGGGAGCTGTTTTTT. The encoded protein is CASSRIYSGTRGAGELFF.

This clonotype has ten or more counts. V and J are TRBV12-3 or TRBV12-4 and TRBJ2-1, with D unresolved. The germline V and J ends were trimmed by 7 bases and 5 bases, with 9 bases remaining between them. The CDR3 extends over 12 amino acids. CDR3 region: CASIDNHNEQFF. The DNA for the CDR3 is TGTGCCAGCATTGATAATCACAATGAGCAGTTCTTC.

This clonotype has a count of ten or more. The chain combines TRBV6-2 or TRBV6-3 with TRBJ2-1, with D perhaps matching TRBD1 (5 bases). The CDR3 runs 16 residues. The V gene lost 7 bases and the J gene lost 4 bases, with 20 bases spanning the gap. Per the germline V gene, CDR1 is MNHEY and CDR2 is SVGEGT. The CDR3 sequence: CASTRPSRADYNEQFF. Here the CDR3 DNA reads TGTGCCAGCACCCGCCCCAGCAGGGCGGATTACAATGAGCAGTTCTTC.

At least ten counts were recorded for this clonotype. The V call is TRBV15, the J call TRBJ1-2; 12 bases line up with TRBD1. This CDR3 comprises 18 residues. Germline lookup yields CDR1 LNHNV and CDR2 YYDKDF (reference sequence). Losses at the gene ends were 3 bases for V and 10 bases for J; bases not matched to a gene: 18. The chain's CDR3 is CATSSCTPGQGANCVYTF. Written as DNA, the CDR3 is TGTGCCACCAGCAGCTGTACCCCGGGACAGGGGGCTAATTGTGTCTACACCTTC. The full variable domain, completed using reference TRBV15 and TRBJ1-2, is DAMVIQNPRYQVTQFGKPVTLSCSQTLNHNVMYWYQQKSSQAPKLLFHYYDKDFNNEADTPDNFQSRRPNTSFCFLDIRSPGLGDTAMYLCATSSCTPGQGANCVYTFGSGTRLTVV.

Regarding this clonotype: This may come from a read error, since a much larger clone is one base off. This rearrangement joins TRBV11-3 to TRBJ2-2; D unclear. CDR1 and CDR2 from the germline V gene are SGHNT and YENEEA. The CDR3 is 13 amino acids. DNA of the CDR3: TGTGCCAACAGCTTAGTTTCTACCGGGGAGCTGTTTTTT. Encoded protein: CANSLVSTGELFF.

The table lists this clonotype with many counts. The chain employs TRBV10-3 and TRBJ1-5; no clear D. The germline V gene has CDR1 ENHRY and CDR2 SYGVKD. The V end lost 1 base, the J end lost 5 bases, and 18 bases lay between the germline ends. The CDR3 spans 17 residues. The CDR3: CAISEYQEGRRDQPQHF. The CDR3 region has the DNA TGTGCCATCAGTGAGTACCAGGAGGGCAGGCGTGATCAGCCCCAGCATTTT.

The sample holds many counts of this clonotype. The rearrangement links TRBV7-9 to TRBJ2-2; D is uncertain. V lost 1 base and J 0 bases, leaving 9 bases between the germline ends. Germline V gene lookup returns CDR1 SEHNR and CDR2 FQNEAQ (reference sequence). The CDR3 is made up of 16 amino acids. The CDR3 DNA reads as TGTGCCAGCAGCTTAGTCGTTGCAACGAACACCGGGGAGCTGTTTTTT. Its protein product is CASSLVVATNTGELFF.

In this sample, this clonotype turned up many times. The chain carries TRBV28 and TRBJ1-5; D uncertain. The germline V and J ends were trimmed by 2 bases and 6 bases, with 8 bases remaining between them. The CDR3 is 13 amino acids. CDR1 MDHEN and CDR2 SYDVKM come from the germline V gene. The CDR3 nucleotides read TGTGCCAGCAGTTTAGCAGTAGGTCAGCCCCAGCATTTT. Residues: CASSLAVGQPQHF.

This clonotype occurred many times. The gene calls are TRBV27 and TRBJ1-5; D unresolved. CDR3 size: 13 residues. V gave up 3 bases and J gave up 7 bases, with 10 bases separating them. The V gene's germline CDR1 is MNHEY and CDR2 SMNVEV (reference sequence). CDR3 sequence reads: CASSLFGNQPQHF. The CDR3 DNA reads TGTGCCAGCAGTTTGTTCGGGAACCAGCCCCAGCATTTT.

This clonotype was recorded at least ten times. The genes are TRBV2 and TRBJ2-5; TRBD1 matches at 10 bases. CDR3 length equals 14 residues. The V gene's germline CDR1 is SNHLY and CDR2 FYNNEI. J gave up 6 bases and V 1 base, and 2 bases lay outside the gene matches. The CDR3 protein is CASSEGQGAKTQYF. The CDR3 DNA reads as TGTGCCAGCAGTGAAGGACAGGGGGCAAAGACCCAGTACTTC.

This clonotype has more than one count but fewer than ten. It may be a read error: a sequence one base away is much more abundant. The J gene is TRBJ1-2, the V gene TRBV2; a weak D match, TRBD1 (5 bases). From germline, CDR1 is SNHLY and CDR2 FYNNEI. Trimming removed 6 bases from V and 2 bases from J, with 16 bases in between. The CDR3 is 15 residues long. CDR3: CASRGLSLENYGYTF. The CDR3 region has the DNA TGTGCCAGCAGGGGGCTCAGCTTGGAGAACTATGGCTACACCTTC.

This clonotype has just a few counts. V gene TRBV5-1 combines with J gene TRBJ1-2; TRBD1 matches at 9 bases. The V and J ends lost 4 bases and 1 base, in that order; junction bases with no gene match: 11. Germline CDR1 reads SGHRS; CDR2 reads YFSETQ. The CDR3 runs 17 residues. The CDR3 loop reads CASSPTFGQGFNYGYTF. The CDR3 DNA follows: TGCGCCAGCAGCCCTACCTTTGGACAGGGGTTTAACTATGGCTACACCTTC.

This clonotype showed up many times. The chain couples TRBV11-1 to TRBJ2-3, with TRBD1 as a possible D gene (5 bases). Germline V lookup: CDR1 SGHAT, CDR2 FQDESV (reference sequence). This CDR3 region has 14 residues. Between the trimmed V and J ends, which lost 2 bases and 4 bases, there was a span of 10 bases. CDR3 sequence: CASSLPTEPDTQYF. The CDR3 DNA follows: TGTGCCAGCAGCTTACCGACAGAGCCAGATACGCAGTATTTT.

This clonotype was counted many times. This chain connects TRBV27 to TRBJ1-2, with D perhaps TRBD1 (6 bases). This CDR3 spans 15 amino acids. Germline V gene lookup returns CDR1 MNHEY and CDR2 SMNVEV (reference sequence). The germline V and J ends were trimmed by 2 bases and 7 bases, with 17 bases remaining between them. CDR3 in amino acids: CASSLVPGAVSGYTF. The CDR3 DNA sequence: TGTGCCAGCAGTTTAGTGCCAGGGGCGGTCAGTGGCTACACCTTC.

This clonotype was seen a few times. This rearrangement joins TRBV20-1 to TRBJ2-1, with a possible D match to TRBD2 (7 bases). Germline lookup yields CDR1 DFQATT and CDR2 SNEGSKA (reference sequence). V was shortened by 3 bases and J by 4 bases, with 13 bases between the two germline ends. The CDR3 totals 14 residues. As DNA, the CDR3 is TGCAGTGCTAGGAAAGCGGGGACATACAATGAGCAGTTCTTC. Its protein product is CSARKAGTYNEQFF.

In this sample, this clonotype turned up many times. The chain combines TRBV15 with TRBJ2-7, with 9 bases fitting TRBD2. Germline-derived CDR1 and CDR2 are LNHNV and YYDKDF (reference sequence). J lost 7 bases, V lost 0 bases, and 10 bases had no gene match. There are 16 residues in the CDR3. The CDR3 protein is CATSRDLGLASEEQYF. CDR3 in DNA: TGTGCCACCAGCAGAGATCTTGGACTAGCGTCTGAAGAGCAGTACTTC.

This clonotype appeared many times. The chain combines TRBV24-1 with TRBJ2-7; the D gene could be TRBD1 or TRBD2 (5 bases each). Germline CDR1 reads KGHDR; CDR2 reads SFDVKD. The CDR3 totals 13 residues. The germline V and J ends were trimmed by 8 bases and 7 bases, with 17 bases remaining between them. The CDR3, as DNA: TGTGCCACCAAAGGGGCCGGGAAAGGGGAGCAGTACTTC. Protein: CATKGAGKGEQYF.

This clonotype occurred a few times. The rearrangement joins TRBV5-1 to TRBJ2-4, with TRBD1 as a possible D gene (6 bases). Germline V CDR1 and CDR2: SGHRS, YFSETQ. The CDR3 contains 15 residues. Deletions cut 4 bases from V and 0 bases from J, with 11 bases between. The CDR3: CASSIQGLAKNIQYF. CDR3 bases: TGCGCCAGCAGCATACAGGGCTTAGCCAAAAACATTCAGTACTTC.

This clonotype was detected many times. The J gene is TRBJ1-2, the V gene TRBV28, with 7 bases matching TRBD1. V shed 7 bases, J shed 0 bases, and the junction held 5 bases outside the gene matches. The CDR3 sequence is 14 residues long. Germline CDR1 is MDHEN and CDR2 is SYDVKM. CDR3 nucleotides: TGTGCCAGCACCGGGACAGACCCTAACTATGGCTACACCTTC. Translation gives CASTGTDPNYGYTF.

This clonotype occurred many times. This chain connects TRBV6-1 to TRBJ2-7; 8 bases map to TRBD1. Germline V gives CDR1 MNHNS, CDR2 SASEGT. The V and J ends lost 6 bases and 0 bases, in that order; junction bases with no gene match: 7. The CDR3 contains 15 residues. The CDR3 bases are TGTGCCAGCAGCCCCGGGACAGGCGACTCCTACGAGCAGTACTTC. This sequence encodes CASSPGTGDSYEQYF.

At least ten counts were recorded for this clonotype. Sequence at one end of the junction differs from germline and may be a read error. The gene calls are TRBV7-7 and TRBJ2-5; 8 bases are a match to TRBD2. From germline, CDR1 is SSHAT and CDR2 FNYEAQ (reference sequence). This CDR3 has 15 residues. The CDR3 sequence is CASSLAGRAQETQYF. The DNA of the CDR3 is TGTGCTAGCAGCTTAGCCGGGAGGGCCCAAGAGACCCAGTACTTC.